One T cell receptor beta chain is described in this entry. As yet, its antigen is unknown. This sample is drawn from a study of cytotoxic CD8 clonotypes in ibrutinib-treated CLL. The wider study: The patients comprised more than ten relapsed/refractory and around 15 treatment-naive cases, around 17 IGHV unmutated.

Overall study results and limits: Few clonotypes were public, and these shrank or held steady under treatment.

TCRdb keeps only in-frame clones here, not all; method: immunoSEQ multiplex PCR. The sample yields around 250,000 clones, 70% seen once. CDR1 and CDR2 (germline): SQVTM, ANQGSEA. The V segment lost 8 bases and the J segment 0 bases; nucleotides outside the gene matches: 3. CDR3 length equals 12 residues. The TCR originated in a human donor with chronic lymphocytic leukemia. The sample consisted of PBMCs, taken after 24 months of ibrutinib treatment. V and J are TRBV29-1 and TRBJ1-1, with 7 nucleotides matching TRBD1. The CDR3 loop is CSLRGLNTEAFF. The CDR3 DNA is TGCAGCCTGAGGGGGCTGAACACTGAAGCTTTCTTT.